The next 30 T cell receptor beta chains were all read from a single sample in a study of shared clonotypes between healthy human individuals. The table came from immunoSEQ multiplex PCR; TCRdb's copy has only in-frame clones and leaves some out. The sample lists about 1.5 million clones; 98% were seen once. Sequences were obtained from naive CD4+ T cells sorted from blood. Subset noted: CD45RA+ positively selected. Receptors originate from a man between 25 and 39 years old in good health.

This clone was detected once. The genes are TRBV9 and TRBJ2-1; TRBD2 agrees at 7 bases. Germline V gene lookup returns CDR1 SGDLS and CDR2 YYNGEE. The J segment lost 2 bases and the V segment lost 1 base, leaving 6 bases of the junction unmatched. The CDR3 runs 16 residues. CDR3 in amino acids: CASSVSAGVAYNEQFF. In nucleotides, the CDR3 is TGTGCCAGCAGCGTATCGGCGGGAGTGGCCTACAATGAGCAGTTCTTC. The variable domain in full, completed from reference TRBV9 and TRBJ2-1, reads DSGVTQTPKHLITATGQRVTLRCSPRSGDLSVYWYQQSLDQGLQFLIQYYNGEERAKGNILERFSAQQFPDLHSELNLSSLELGDSALYFCASSVSAGVAYNEQFFGPGTRLTVL.

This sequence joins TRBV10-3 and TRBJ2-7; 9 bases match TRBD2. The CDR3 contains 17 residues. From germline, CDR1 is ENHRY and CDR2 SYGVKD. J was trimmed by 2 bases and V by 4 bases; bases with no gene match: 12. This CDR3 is CAISARHSGSRTYEQYF. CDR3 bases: TGTGCCATCAGTGCCCGTCATAGCGGGAGCCGAACCTACGAGCAGTACTTC.

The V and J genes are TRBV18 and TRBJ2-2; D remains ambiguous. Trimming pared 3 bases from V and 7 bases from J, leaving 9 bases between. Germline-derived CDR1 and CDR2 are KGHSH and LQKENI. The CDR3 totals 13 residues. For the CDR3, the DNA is TGTGCCAGCTCACCTTTTAGCCTCGGGGAGCTGTTTTTT. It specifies CASSPFSLGELFF.

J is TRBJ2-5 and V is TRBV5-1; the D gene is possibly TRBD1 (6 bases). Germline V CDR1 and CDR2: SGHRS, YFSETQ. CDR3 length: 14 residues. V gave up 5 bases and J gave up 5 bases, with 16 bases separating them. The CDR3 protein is CASRLLTQGETQYF. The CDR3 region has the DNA TGCGCCAGCAGGCTTCTTACCCAGGGGGAGACCCAGTACTTC.

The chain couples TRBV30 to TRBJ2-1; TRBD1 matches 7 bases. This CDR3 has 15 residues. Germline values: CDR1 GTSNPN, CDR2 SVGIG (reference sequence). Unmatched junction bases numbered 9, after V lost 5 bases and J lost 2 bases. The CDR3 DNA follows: TGTGCCTGGGCTGGACAGGCAAGGGCCTACAATGAGCAGTTCTTC. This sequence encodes CAWAGQARAYNEQFF.

CDR3 in amino acids: CASSLGQAIQETQYF. The CDR3 nucleotides are TGTGCCAGCAGCTTGGGACAGGCGATACAAGAGACCCAGTACTTC. The chain carries TRBV7-9 and TRBJ2-5; 8 bases map to TRBD1. This CDR3 comprises 15 residues. Germline V lookup: CDR1 SEHNR, CDR2 FQNEAQ (reference sequence). V lost 3 bases and J lost 2; bases outside the gene matches: 5.

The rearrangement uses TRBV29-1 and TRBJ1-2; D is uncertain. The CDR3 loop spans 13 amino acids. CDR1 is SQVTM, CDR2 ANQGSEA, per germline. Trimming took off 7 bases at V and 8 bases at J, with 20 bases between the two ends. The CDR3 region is CSAPPDNHYGYTF. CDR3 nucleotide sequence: TGCAGCGCCCCTCCCGACAATCATTACGGCTACACCTTC.

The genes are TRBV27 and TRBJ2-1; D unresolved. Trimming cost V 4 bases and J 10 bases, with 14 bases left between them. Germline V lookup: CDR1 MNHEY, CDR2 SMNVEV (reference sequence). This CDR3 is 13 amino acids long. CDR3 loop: CASSYLRASEQFF. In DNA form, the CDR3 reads TGTGCCAGCAGTTACCTTAGAGCCAGCGAGCAGTTCTTC.

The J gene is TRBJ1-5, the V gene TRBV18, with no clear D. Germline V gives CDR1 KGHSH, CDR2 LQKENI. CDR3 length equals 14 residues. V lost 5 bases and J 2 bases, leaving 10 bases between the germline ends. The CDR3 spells CASSTKLGNQPQHF. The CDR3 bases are TGTGCCAGCTCAACCAAGTTGGGCAATCAGCCCCAGCATTTT.

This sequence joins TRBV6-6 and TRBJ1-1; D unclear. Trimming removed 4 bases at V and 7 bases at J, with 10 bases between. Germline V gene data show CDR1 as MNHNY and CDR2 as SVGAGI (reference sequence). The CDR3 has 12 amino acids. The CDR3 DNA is TGTGCCAGCAGTTCGTCGCTACTTGAAGCTTTCTTT. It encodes CASSSSLLEAFF.

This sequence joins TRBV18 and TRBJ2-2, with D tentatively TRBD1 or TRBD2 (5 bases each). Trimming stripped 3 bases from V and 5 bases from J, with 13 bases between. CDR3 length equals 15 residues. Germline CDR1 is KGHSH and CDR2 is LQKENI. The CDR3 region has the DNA TGTGCCAGCTCACCGTCCCGGGACCTTACCGGGGAGCTGTTTTTT. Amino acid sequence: CASSPSRDLTGELFF.

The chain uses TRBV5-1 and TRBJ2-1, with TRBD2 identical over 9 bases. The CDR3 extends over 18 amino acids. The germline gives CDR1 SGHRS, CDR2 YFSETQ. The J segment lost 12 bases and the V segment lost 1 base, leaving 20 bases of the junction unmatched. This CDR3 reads CASSLPPSRAGGAQGQFF. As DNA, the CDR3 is TGCGCCAGCAGCTTGCCCCCTTCTAGGGCGGGAGGGGCCCAAGGGCAGTTCTTC.

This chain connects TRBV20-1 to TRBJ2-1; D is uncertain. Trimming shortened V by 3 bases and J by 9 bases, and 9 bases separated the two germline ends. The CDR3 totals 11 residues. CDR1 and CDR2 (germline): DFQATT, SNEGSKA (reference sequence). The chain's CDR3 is CSARKVGEQFF. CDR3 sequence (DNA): TGCAGTGCTAGGAAGGTCGGTGAGCAGTTCTTC.

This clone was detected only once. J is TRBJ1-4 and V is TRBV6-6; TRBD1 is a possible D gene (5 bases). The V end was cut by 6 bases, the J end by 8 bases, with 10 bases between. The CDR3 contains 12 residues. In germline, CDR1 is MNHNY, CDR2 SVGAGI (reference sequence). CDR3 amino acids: CASSHRKEKLFF. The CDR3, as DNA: TGTGCCAGCAGCCACAGGAAAGAAAAACTGTTTTTT.

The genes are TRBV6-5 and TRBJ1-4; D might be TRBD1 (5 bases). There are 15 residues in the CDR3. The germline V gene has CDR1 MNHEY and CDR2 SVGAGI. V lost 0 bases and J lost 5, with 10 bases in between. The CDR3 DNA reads TGTGCCAGCAGTTACTCCGGGACCAAGAATGAAAAACTGTTTTTT. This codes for CASSYSGTKNEKLFF.

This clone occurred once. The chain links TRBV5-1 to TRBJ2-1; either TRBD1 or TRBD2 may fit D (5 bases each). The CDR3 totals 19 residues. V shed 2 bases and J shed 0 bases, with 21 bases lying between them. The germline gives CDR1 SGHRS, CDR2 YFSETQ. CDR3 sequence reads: CASSFGDPLRKYSYNEQFF. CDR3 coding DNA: TGCGCCAGCAGCTTCGGGGACCCATTGCGAAAGTACTCCTACAATGAGCAGTTCTTC.

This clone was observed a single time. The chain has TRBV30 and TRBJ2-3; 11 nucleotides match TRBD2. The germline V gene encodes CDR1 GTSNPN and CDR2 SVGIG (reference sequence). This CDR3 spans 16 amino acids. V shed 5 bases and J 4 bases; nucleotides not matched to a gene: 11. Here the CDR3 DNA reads TGTGCCTGGGGAAGAAATCTAGCGGGAGGCCCAGATACGCAGTATTTT. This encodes CAWGRNLAGGPDTQYF.

Here the CDR3 DNA reads TGCGCCAGCAGCCCAATAGCGGGCTCCTACAATGAGCAGTTCTTC. It yields the protein CASSPIAGSYNEQFF. V and J are TRBV5-1 and TRBJ2-1, with TRBD2 matching 7 bases. V trimming: 4 bases; J trimming: 0 bases; junction bases outside the gene matches: 4. The CDR3 extends over 15 amino acids. In germline, CDR1 is SGHRS, CDR2 YFSETQ.

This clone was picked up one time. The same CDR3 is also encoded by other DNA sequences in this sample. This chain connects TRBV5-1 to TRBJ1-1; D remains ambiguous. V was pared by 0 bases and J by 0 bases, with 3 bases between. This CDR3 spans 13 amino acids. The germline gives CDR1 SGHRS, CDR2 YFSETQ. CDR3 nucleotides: TGCGCCAGCAGCTTGGACATGAACACTGAAGCTTTCTTT. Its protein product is CASSLDMNTEAFF. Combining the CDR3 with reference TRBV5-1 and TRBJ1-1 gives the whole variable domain KAGVTQTPRYLIKTRGQQVTLSCSPISGHRSVSWYQQTPGQGLQFLFEYFSETQRNKGNFPGRFSGRQFSNSRSEMNVSTLELGDSALYLCASSLDMNTEAFFGQGTRLTVV.

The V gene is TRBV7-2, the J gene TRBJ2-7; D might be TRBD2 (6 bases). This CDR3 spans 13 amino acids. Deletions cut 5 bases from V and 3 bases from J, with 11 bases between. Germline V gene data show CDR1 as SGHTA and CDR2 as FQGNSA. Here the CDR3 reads CASSRRRDYEQYF. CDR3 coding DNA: TGTGCCAGCAGCCGCAGGCGGGACTACGAGCAGTACTTC. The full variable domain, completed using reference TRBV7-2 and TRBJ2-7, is GAGVSQSPSNKVTEKGKDVELRCDPISGHTALYWYRQSLGQGLEFLIYFQGNSAPDKSGLPSDRFSAERTGGSVSTLTIQRTQQEDSAVYLCASSRRRDYEQYFGPGTRLTVT.

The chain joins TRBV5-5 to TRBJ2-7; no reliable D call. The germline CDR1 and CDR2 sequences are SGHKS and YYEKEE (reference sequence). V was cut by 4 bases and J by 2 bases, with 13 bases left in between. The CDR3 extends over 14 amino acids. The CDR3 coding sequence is TGTGCCAGCAGCCCGGACCCGAGAGCCTACGAGCAGTACTTC. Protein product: CASSPDPRAYEQYF. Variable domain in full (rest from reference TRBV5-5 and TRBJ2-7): DAGVTQSPTHLIKTRGQQVTLRCSPISGHKSVSWYQQVLGQGPQFIFQYYEKEERGRGNFPDRFSARQFPNYSSELNVNALLLGDSALYLCASSPDPRAYEQYFGPGTRLTVT.

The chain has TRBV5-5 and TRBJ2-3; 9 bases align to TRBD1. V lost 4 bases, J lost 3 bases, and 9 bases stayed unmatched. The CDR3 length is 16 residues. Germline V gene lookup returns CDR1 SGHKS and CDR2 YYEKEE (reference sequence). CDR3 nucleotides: TGTGCCAGCAGCGCAGGGACAGGGAGATCGACAGATACGCAGTATTTT. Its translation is CASSAGTGRSTDTQYF.

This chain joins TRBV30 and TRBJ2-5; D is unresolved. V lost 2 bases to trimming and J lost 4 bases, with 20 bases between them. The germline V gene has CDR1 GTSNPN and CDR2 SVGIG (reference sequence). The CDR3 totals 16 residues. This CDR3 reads CAWSSNVRRSGETQYF. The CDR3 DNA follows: TGTGCCTGGAGTTCCAATGTGAGGCGCTCGGGAGAGACCCAGTACTTC.

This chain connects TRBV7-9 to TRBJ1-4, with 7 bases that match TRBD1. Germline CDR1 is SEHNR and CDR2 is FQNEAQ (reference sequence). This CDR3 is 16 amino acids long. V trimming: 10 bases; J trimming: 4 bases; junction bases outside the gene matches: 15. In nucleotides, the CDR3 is TGTGCCACCGACCTTGACCGGGACAGAAATAATGAAAAACTGTTTTTT. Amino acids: CATDLDRDRNNEKLFF. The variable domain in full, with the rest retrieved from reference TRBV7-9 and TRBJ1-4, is DTGVSQNPRHKITKRGQNVTFRCDPISEHNRLYWYRQTLGQGPEFLTYFQNEAQLEKSRLLSDRFSAERPKGSFSTLEIQRTEQGDSAMYLCATDLDRDRNNEKLFFGSGTQLSVL.

In nucleotides, the CDR3 is TGTGCCAGTAGTTATCTAGCAGGGGCTGGAAACACCATATATTTT. Protein: CASSYLAGAGNTIYF. This sequence joins TRBV19 and TRBJ1-3; a weak D match, TRBD1 (6 bases). V was pared by 5 bases and J by 2 bases, with 13 bases between. This CDR3 spans 15 amino acids. Germline CDR1 reads LNHDA; CDR2 reads SQIVND (reference sequence).

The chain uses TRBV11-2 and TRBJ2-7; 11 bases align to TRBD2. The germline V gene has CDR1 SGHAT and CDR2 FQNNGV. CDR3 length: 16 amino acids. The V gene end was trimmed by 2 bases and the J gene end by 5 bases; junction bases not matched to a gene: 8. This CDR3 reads CASSLRLAGGPDEQYF. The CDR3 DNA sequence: TGTGCCAGCAGCTTAAGATTAGCGGGAGGGCCCGACGAGCAGTACTTC.

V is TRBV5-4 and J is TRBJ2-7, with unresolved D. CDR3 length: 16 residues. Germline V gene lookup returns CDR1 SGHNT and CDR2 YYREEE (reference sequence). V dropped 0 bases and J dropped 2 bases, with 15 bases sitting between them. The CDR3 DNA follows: TGTGCCAGCAGCTTGGTTGGTTTTGACTTTACCTACGAGCAGTACTTC. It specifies CASSLVGFDFTYEQYF.

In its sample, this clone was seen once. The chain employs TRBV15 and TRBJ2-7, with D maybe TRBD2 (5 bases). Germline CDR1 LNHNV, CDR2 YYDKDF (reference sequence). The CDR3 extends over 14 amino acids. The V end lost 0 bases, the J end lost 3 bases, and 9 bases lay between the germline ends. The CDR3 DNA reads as TGTGCCACCAGCAGAGATGGCCGGGGCTACGAGCAGTACTTC. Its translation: CATSRDGRGYEQYF.

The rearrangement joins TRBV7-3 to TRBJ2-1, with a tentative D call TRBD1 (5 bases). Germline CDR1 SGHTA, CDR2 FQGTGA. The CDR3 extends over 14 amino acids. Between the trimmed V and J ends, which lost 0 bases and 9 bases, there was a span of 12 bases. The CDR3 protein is CASSLTFSDSEQFF. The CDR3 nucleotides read TGTGCCAGCAGCTTAACCTTCTCCGACAGTGAGCAGTTCTTC. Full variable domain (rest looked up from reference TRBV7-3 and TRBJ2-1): GAGVSQTPSNKVTEKGKYVELRCDPISGHTALYWYRQSLGQGPEFLIYFQGTGAADDSGLPNDRFFAVRPEGSVSTLKIQRTERGDSAVYLCASSLTFSDSEQFFGPGTRLTVL.

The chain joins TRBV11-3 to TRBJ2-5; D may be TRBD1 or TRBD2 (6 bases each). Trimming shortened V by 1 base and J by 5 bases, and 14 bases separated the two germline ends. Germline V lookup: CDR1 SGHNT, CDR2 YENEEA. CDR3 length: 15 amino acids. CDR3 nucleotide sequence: TGTGCCAGCAGCTTAGGTTTCGGGGGCCCGGAGACCCAGTACTTC. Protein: CASSLGFGGPETQYF.